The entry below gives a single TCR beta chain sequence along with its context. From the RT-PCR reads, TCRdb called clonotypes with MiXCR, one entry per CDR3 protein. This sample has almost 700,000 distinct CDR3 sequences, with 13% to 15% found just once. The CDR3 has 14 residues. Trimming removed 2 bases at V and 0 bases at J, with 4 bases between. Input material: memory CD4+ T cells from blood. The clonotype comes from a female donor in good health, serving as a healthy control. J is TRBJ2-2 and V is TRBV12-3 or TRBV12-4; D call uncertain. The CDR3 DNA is TGTGCCAGCAGTTTAAGTTCGAACACCGGGGAGCTGTTTTTT. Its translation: CASSLSSNTGELFF.